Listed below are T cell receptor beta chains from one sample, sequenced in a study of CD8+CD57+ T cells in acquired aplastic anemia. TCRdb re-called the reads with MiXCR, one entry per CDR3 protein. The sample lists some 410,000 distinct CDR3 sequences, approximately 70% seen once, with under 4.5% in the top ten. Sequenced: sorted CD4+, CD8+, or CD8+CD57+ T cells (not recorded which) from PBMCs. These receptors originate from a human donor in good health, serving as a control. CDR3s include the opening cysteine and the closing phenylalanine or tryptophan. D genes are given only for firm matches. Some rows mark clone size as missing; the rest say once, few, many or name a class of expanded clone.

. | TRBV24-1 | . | CASSVADAKDQYF
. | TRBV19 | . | CASSIGQGRIAQFF
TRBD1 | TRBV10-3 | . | CAAREGQGMGDNSPLHF
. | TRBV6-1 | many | CASSVSGVGNTIYF
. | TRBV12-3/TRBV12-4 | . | CASSSVSGRSGYTF
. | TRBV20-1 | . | CSARDHTRGRYTF
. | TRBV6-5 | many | CASSNTWTQETQYF
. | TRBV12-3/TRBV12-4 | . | CASSPPAGGELFF
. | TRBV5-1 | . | CASSPALGTGEQYF
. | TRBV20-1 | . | CSALIPRHTQYF
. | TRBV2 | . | CASSDIRRENEQFF
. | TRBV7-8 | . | CASSQSWGPYTGQLFF
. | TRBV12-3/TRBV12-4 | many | CASSLDERGHGYTF
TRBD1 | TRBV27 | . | CASRRGGLETQYF
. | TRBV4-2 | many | CASSAQRGTNTEAFF
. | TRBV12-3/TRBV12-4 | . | CASSLEGQGTPLHF
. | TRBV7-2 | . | CASSSLEAKYCYTF
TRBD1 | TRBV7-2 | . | CASSLGQGYEKYF
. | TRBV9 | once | CASSSFGDSINEKLFF
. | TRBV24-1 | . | CASRMGAGVAGELFF
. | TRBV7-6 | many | CASSLGVGGNTIYF
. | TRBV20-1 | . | CSADRTHGTQYF
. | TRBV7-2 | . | CASSAAATNNGSPF
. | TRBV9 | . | CASSLDRRANSPFHF
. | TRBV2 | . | CARGSLTYEQYF
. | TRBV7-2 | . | CASSLDTATDTQHLHF
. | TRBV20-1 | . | CSARKEGNTDTF
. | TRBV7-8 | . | CASTLTGYNEQFF
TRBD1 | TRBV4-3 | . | CASSRQGSNTEAFF
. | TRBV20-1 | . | CSATDNYNYNEQFF
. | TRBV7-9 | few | CASSLEWADTQYF
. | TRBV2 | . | CASSRTANTEAIF
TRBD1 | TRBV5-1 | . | CASSQGAAAYEQYF
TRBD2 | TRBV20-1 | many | CSARTSTETQYF
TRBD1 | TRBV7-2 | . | CASRRRAGAGQGNYF
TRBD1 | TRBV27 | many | CASSITGAYEQYF
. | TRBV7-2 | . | CASSYHQGADDKEF
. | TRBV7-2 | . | CASSPGRVDEKLFF
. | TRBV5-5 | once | CASHWLGKALSGANVLTF
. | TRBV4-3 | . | CASSQDSNRATGGYTF
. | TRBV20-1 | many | CSASGASVISYEQYF
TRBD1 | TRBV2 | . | CAGDRDTGYTF
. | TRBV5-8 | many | CASSLQDGYTEAFF
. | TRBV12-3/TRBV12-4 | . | CASSFVARDGYDF
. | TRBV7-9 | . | CASSVGGEKAYEEYF
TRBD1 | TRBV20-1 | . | CSAPQGPSSSQHF
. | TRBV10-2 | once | CASSAETNTEAFF
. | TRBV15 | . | CATSVRGVPEAFF
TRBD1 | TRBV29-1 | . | CSTSDRANTEAFF
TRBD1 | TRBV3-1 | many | CASSQRAGGHGYTF
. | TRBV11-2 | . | CASSPRDTWSSYEQYF
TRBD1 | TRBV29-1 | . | CSVDPGTAYGYTF
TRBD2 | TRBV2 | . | CASSSDRLAGGTQYF
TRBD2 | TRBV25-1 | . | CASRLTQTGTSHLNEQFF
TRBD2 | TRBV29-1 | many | CSAQAGVSYNEQFF